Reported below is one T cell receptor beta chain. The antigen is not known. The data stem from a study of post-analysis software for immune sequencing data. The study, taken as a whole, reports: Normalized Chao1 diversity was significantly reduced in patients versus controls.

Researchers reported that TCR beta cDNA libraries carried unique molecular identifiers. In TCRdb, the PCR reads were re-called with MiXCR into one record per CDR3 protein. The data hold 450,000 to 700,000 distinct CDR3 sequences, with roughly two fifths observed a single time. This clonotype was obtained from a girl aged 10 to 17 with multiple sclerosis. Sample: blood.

CDR3 in DNA: TGTGCCAGCAGCCCCAAGATCCGACATGGCTACACCTTC. This encodes CASSPKIRHGYTF. The gene calls are TRBV3-1 and TRBJ1-2, with D unclear. Between the trimmed V and J ends, which lost 4 bases and 6 bases, there was a span of 12 bases. CDR3 length equals 13 residues. Germline CDR1 and CDR2: LGHDT and YNNKEL (reference sequence).